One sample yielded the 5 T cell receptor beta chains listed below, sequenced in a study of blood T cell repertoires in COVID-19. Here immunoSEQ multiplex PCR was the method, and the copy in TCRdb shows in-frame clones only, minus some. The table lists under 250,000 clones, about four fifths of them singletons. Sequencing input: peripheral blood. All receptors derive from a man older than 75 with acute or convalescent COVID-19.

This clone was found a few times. This chain's CDR3 is CSARVGTTQFF. The CDR3 DNA is TGCAGTGCTAGGGTCGGGACTACCCAGTTCTTC. This sequence joins TRBV20-1 and TRBJ2-1, with 7 bases that match TRBD2. The CDR3 extends over 11 amino acids. Trimming removed 3 bases from V and 13 bases from J; junction bases left unmatched: 6. Germline loops: CDR1 DFQATT, CDR2 SNEGSKA (reference sequence).

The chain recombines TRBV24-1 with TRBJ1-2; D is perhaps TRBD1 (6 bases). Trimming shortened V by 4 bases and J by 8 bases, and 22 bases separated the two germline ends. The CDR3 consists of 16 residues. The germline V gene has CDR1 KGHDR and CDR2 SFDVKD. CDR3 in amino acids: CATSDPSVRGWGGYTF. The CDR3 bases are TGTGCCACCAGTGACCCCAGCGTCAGGGGTTGGGGGGGCTACACCTTC.

In DNA form, the CDR3 reads TGCAGTGCTAGTTTCGGGGGACTAAACGAGCAGTACTTC. Protein sequence: CSASFGGLNEQYF. The rearrangement links TRBV20-1 to TRBJ2-7, with 7 nucleotides matching TRBD2. The germline V gene encodes CDR1 DFQATT and CDR2 SNEGSKA (reference sequence). The CDR3 is made up of 13 amino acids. Germline trimming cut 3 bases from V and 5 bases from J; bases unmatched to any gene: 7.

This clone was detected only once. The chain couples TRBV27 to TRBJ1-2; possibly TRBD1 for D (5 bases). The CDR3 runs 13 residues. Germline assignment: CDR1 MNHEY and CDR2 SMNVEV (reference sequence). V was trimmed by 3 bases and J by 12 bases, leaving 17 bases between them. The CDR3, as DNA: TGTGCCAGCAGTTTCTCGAGGGGAGGTGAAAACACCTTC. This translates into CASSFSRGGENTF.

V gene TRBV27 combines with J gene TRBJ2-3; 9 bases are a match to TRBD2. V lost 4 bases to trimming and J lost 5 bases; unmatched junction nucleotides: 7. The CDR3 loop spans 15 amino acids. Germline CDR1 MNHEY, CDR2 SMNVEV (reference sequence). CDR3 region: CASSSGAGGKDTQYF. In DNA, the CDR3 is TGTGCCAGCAGTTCGGGAGCGGGAGGTAAAGATACGCAGTATTTT.